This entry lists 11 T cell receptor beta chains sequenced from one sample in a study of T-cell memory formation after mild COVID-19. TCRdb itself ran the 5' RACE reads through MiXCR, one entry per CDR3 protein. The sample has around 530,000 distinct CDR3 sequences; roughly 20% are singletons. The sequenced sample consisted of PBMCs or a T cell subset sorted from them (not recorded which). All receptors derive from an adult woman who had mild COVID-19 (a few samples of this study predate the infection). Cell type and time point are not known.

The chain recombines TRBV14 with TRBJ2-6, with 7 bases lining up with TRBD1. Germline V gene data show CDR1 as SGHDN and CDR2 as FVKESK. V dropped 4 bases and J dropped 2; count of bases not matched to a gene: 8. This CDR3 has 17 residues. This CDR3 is CASSPGTVLTGANVLTF. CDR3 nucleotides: TGTGCCAGCAGCCCCGGGACAGTCTTGACTGGGGCCAACGTCCTGACTTTC.

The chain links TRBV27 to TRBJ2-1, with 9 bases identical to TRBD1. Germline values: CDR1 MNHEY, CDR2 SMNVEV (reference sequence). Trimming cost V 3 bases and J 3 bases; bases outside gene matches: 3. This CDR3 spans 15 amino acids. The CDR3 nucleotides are TGTGCCAGCAGTTTCGAGGGACAGGGCTACAATGAGCAGTTCTTC. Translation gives CASSFEGQGYNEQFF.

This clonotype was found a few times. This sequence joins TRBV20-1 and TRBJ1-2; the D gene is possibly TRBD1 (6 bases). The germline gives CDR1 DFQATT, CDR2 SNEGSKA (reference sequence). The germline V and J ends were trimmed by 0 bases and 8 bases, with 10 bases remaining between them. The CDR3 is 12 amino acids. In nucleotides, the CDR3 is TGCAGTGCTAGAGAACAGGGTGGAGGCTACACCTTC. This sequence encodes CSAREQGGGYTF.

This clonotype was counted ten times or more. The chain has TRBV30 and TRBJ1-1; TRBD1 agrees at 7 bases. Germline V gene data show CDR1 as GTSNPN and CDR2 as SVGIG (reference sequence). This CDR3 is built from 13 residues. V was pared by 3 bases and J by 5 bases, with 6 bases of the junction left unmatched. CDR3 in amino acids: CAWSVNRGTEAFF. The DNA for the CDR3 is TGTGCCTGGAGCGTTAACAGGGGAACTGAAGCTTTCTTT.

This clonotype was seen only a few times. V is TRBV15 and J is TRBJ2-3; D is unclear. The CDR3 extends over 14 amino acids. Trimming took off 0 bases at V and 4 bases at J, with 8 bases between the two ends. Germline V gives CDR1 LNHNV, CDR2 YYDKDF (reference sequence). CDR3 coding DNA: TGTGCCACCAGCAGAGAGCCAGGTGCAGATACGCAGTATTTT. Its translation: CATSREPGADTQYF.

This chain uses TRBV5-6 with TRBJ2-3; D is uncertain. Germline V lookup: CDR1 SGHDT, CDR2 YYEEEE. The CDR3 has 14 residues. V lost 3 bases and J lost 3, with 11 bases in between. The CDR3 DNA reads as TGTGCCAGCAGCTGGGCCATGACGACAGATACGCAGTATTTT. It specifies CASSWAMTTDTQYF.

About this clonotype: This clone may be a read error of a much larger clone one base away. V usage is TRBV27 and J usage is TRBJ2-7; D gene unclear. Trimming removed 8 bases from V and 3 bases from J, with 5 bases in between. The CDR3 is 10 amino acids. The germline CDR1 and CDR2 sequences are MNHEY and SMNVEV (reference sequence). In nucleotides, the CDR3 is TGTGCCAGCGGTATCTACGAGCAGTACTTC. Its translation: CASGIYEQYF.

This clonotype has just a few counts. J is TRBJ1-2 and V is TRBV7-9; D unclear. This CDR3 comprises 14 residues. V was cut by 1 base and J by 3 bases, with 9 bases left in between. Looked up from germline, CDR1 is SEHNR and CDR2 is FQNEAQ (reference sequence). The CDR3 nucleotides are TGTGCCAGCAGCTTAGGGAGGAGTGACTATGGCTACACCTTC. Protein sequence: CASSLGRSDYGYTF.

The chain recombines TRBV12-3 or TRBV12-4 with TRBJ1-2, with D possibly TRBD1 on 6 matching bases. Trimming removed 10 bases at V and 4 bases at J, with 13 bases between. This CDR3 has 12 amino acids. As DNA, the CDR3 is TGTGCCATCCAGACAGGTAGCTATGGCTACACCTTC. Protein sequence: CAIQTGSYGYTF.

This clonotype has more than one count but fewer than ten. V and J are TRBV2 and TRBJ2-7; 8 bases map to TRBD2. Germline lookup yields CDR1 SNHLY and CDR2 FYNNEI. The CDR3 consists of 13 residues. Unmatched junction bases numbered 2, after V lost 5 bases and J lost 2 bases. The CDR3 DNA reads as TGTGCCAGCAGTAGCGGGAGACCCTACGAGCAGTACTTC. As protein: CASSSGRPYEQYF.

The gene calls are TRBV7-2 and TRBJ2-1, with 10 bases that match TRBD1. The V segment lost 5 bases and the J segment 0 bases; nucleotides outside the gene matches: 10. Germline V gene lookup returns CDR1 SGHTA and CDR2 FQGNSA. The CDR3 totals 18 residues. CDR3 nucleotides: TGTGCCAGCAGCCCCACCGGGACAGGGGTTTTCTCCTACAATGAGCAGTTCTTC. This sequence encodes CASSPTGTGVFSYNEQFF. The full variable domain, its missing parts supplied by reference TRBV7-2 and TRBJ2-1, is GAGVSQSPSNKVTEKGKDVELRCDPISGHTALYWYRQSLGQGLEFLIYFQGNSAPDKSGLPSDRFSAERTGGSVSTLTIQRTQQEDSAVYLCASSPTGTGVFSYNEQFFGPGTRLTVL.